These T cell receptor beta chains were read from a single sample in a study of T cells expressing NK-cell markers. TCRdb re-called the 5' RACE reads, yielding one record per CDR3 amino acid sequence without DNA. The sample holds 500,000 to 700,000 distinct CDR3 sequences. Material for sequencing was blood T cells: a sorted CD56 or NKG2C T cell subset, CD4+ or CD8+ T cells, or bulk PBMC T cells (not recorded which). These receptors originate from a man between 18 and 35 years old in good health. Each CDR3 is given with its conserved first and last residue.

>TRBV28|TRBJ2-1
CASSQRRDFTSNEQFF
>TRBV20-1|TRBJ2-1
CSAAGTADSYNEQFF
>TRBV12-5|TRBJ2-7
CASEFSGEQYF
>TRBV20-1|TRBJ2-3
CSASQLTSGRAGNTQYF
>TRBV6-4|TRBJ2-7
CASQDSYEQYF
>TRBV7-2|TRBJ2-7
CATRGQGAYEQYF
>TRBV4-3|TRBJ2-3
CASSRISGRGTDTQYF
>TRBV20-1|TRBJ2-4
CSARVISPEYF
>TRBV28|TRBJ2-5
CASRRADSLRKETQYF
>TRBV20-1|TRBJ2-5
CSAVDTREKTQYF
>TRBV30|TRBJ2-2
CAWASRVNTGELFF
>TRBV7-7|TRBJ2-1
CASSFGLAPNNEQFF
>TRBV24-1|TRBJ2-1
CATSGGFRNEQFF
>TRBV12-3/TRBV12-4|TRBJ2-3
CASSSGGPTDTQYF